This TCR beta chain was identified in a study of blood T cell repertoires in COVID-19. Assay used: immunoSEQ multiplex PCR; TCRdb lists only in-frame clones, some missing. This table holds 150,000 to 200,000 clones, more than 85% found once. The sequence was collected from a man aged 60 to 75 with COVID-19, enrolled during active disease. Sequencing was done on a sample of peripheral blood.

The CDR3 DNA follows: TGTGCCAGCAGCCGCGGAGACAGGGGCTTGAACACTGAAGCTTTCTTT. Encoded protein: CASSRGDRGLNTEAFF. The chain uses TRBV5-4 and TRBJ1-1; 8 bases are shared with TRBD1. Germline CDR1 reads SGHNT; CDR2 reads YYREEE (reference sequence). This CDR3 has 16 amino acids. The V gene end was trimmed by 4 bases and the J gene end by 0 bases; junction bases not matched to a gene: 8.